This T cell receptor beta chain originates from a study of beta chain features in type 1 diabetes (dated by TCRdb to the late 2010s). For context, the study as a whole: Mean age, gender distribution, total cell number and subset yield did not differ between patients and healthy donors. A total of 100 million to 110 million sorted cells were examined across all samples, and a strong correlation was observed between cell number per subset and RNA yield. In the study, recently diagnosed type 1 diabetes patients and matched healthy donors were compared on the TCRB repertoires of their sorted circulating CD4+ T cell subsets. Regulatory and stem cell-like memory subsets were obtained from only 8 patients and roughly 8 healthy donors, while naive and central memory subsets were obtained from all 28 donors. Broader findings and caveats from the paper: The naive, central memory and regulatory TCRB repertoires appeared to resemble one another more closely among patients than among healthy donors. PCR might favor shorter templates, but patient and control samples were amplified and corrected together, so any skew would affect both groups equally. Because the HLA sub-analyses included only small numbers of individuals, any influence of HLA type on TCRB rearrangement was left unresolved. At VDJ recombination sites, type 1 diabetes patients had fewer insertions and more deleted nucleotides, which implies abnormalities in thymic rearrangement. In all four CD4+ subsets, TCRB CDR3 length was moderately but significantly shorter in type 1 diabetes patients. Because cDNA was sequenced instead of genomic DNA, activated cells with high expression could be over-represented, although the groups did not differ in activation or CD3 levels.

Points on this clone: Its binding antigen is unknown. Base qualities are not recorded, but no much larger clone differs from it by a single base.

Taken from the germline V gene, the CDR1 and CDR2 loops are MGHDK and SYGVNS. Including cysteine and phenylalanine, the CDR3 has 13 amino acids. The retained sequence is limited to the CDR3, 39 bases, with the frame set at the first base. V is shortened by 1 base, J by 3 bases, and the region joining them spans 6 bases. The entire isolated RNA was reverse transcribed using the High Capacity cDNA Reverse Transcription Kit, and thus expressed TCRB transcripts were sequenced. Naive, central memory and regulatory T cell samples underwent deep immunoSEQ sequencing, averaging roughly 3.3 million total reads per sample. Sorted cells were lysed in RLT buffer, and RNA was extracted using DNase-treated RNeasy Micro or Mini kits according to cell number. To prevent cross-contamination, every cell subset was processed on its own, while patient and healthy donor samples were processed together. The immunoSEQ multiplex PCR was used to amplify TCRB sequences from cDNA, yielding 87-bp fragments that span the CDR3 region. The amplicons were sequenced using the Illumina HiSeq platform. The original pipeline was this. PCR bias was computationally corrected using synthetic template baselines, reads within Hamming distance 2 were collapsed, and singletons that could not be merged were discarded. Reads were aligned against IMGT so that V, D and J genes, CDR3 length and insertions or deletions at six rearrangement sites could be assigned. Clonotype counts were normalized to sorted cell number within each subset before computing true diversity and Gini coefficients with the tcR R package. Repertoire sharing was quantified using the overlap coefficient calculated on TCRB nucleotide sequences. Out-of-frame TCRB sequences from naive cells were analyzed as a proxy for the pre-selection repertoire. In its TCRdb copy, this immuneACCESS table keeps in-frame sequences only and misses some clones. Where compared with another copy, unresolved V genes explain less than half of these, and the others have no known cause. That table supplies the V and J calls and clone size; D and trimming were determined from the DNA. In all, the sample holds 350,000 or so clones, and less than 20% of those were seen once. The ten largest clones take up roughly 0.045% of the sample.

Each donor gave one peripheral blood draw, approximately 0.11 L on average, collected into heparinised tubes. Naive, central memory, regulatory and stem cell-like memory CD4+ T cells were sorted on a BD FACSAria II using a panel including CD45RO, CCR7, CD25, CD127, CD95 and CD27. Purity was above 95% for every sorted population. PBMCs were isolated immediately by Lymphoprep density gradient centrifugation and stained directly without culture. So that batch effects would be minimized, each experiment stained and sorted samples in pairs, pairing one healthy donor with one patient. Material: naive CD4+ T cells from blood. The cell subset or site label here, explained by the study, means: true naive CD4+ T cells. This clonotype originated in a young woman in good health. The rearranged segments are TRBV25-1 and TRBJ1-1, with an unclear D gene assignment. This receptor has the CDR3 CASSEFGDTEAFF. The nucleotides are TGTGCCAGCAGTGAATTCGGGGACACTGAAGCTTTCTTT.